The 20 T cell receptor beta chains below all came from one sample that was sequenced in a study of T cell repertoires in ileal Crohn's disease. Some clones are missing from TCRdb's copy, which holds only in-frame ones; the method was immunoSEQ multiplex PCR. This sample has approximately 6,700 clones; about two thirds occur once, and the top ten carry roughly 45%. The time point: proximal margin of the surgical specimen (macroscopically non-inflamed). The specimen was ileal tissue. Source of these receptors: an adult with Crohn's disease.

The V gene is TRBV6-5, the J gene TRBJ2-2; 10 bases line up with TRBD1. CDR1 and CDR2 (germline): MNHEY, SVGAGI. This CDR3 comprises 16 residues. V shed 0 bases and J 3 bases; nucleotides not matched to a gene: 1. CDR3 loop: CASSYSGTGDTGELFF. The DNA of the CDR3 is TGTGCCAGCAGTTACTCCGGGACAGGGGACACCGGGGAGCTGTTTTTT.

V and J are TRBV5-1 and TRBJ2-3; 11 nucleotides match TRBD2. The CDR3 spans 16 residues. The V gene's germline CDR1 is SGHRS and CDR2 YFSETQ. Trimming cost V 4 bases and J 4 bases; bases outside gene matches: 8. The CDR3 bases are TGCGCCAGCAGCCGATCCCTAGCGGGAGGCCCAGATACGCAGTATTTT. Translated, it gives CASSRSLAGGPDTQYF.

The gene calls are TRBV29-1 and TRBJ2-7; D remains unclear. CDR3 size: 15 residues. CDR1 SQVTM and CDR2 ANQGSEA come from the germline V gene. Trimming removed 0 bases from V and 4 bases from J, with 16 bases in between. CDR3 protein: CSVEDKGRVGYEQYF. As DNA, the CDR3 is TGCAGCGTTGAAGATAAGGGTAGGGTGGGGTACGAGCAGTACTTC.

V usage is TRBV18 and J usage is TRBJ2-2; the match to TRBD1 covers 8 bases. The J segment lost 3 bases and the V segment lost 6 bases, leaving 9 bases of the junction unmatched. CDR1 is KGHSH and CDR2 is LQKENI in the germline V gene. The CDR3 contains 16 residues. CDR3 sequence: CASSIPGGSYTGELFF. For the CDR3, the DNA is TGTGCCAGCTCCATACCAGGGGGCAGCTACACCGGGGAGCTGTTTTTT.

The chain joins TRBV29-1 to TRBJ2-3; D call uncertain. This CDR3 spans 13 amino acids. The germline V gene has CDR1 SQVTM and CDR2 ANQGSEA. V shed 4 bases and J shed 4 bases, with 12 bases lying between them. CDR3 nucleotides: TGCAGCGTTGTAAAGCCGCCCGCAGATACGCAGTATTTT. This translates into CSVVKPPADTQYF.

The rearrangement uses TRBV28 and TRBJ2-2; D gene ambiguous. V shed 3 bases and J shed 1 base, with 9 bases lying between them. The CDR3 has 15 amino acids. CDR1 is MDHEN and CDR2 is SYDVKM in the germline V gene. DNA for the CDR3: TGTGCCAGCAGTTTTGGCAGGAGGAACACCGGGGAGCTGTTTTTT. It is translated as CASSFGRRNTGELFF. The entire variable domain, with the rest obtained from reference TRBV28 and TRBJ2-2, is as follows: DVKVTQSSRYLVKRTGEKVFLECVQDMDHENMFWYRQDPGLGLRLIYFSYDVKMKEKGDIPEGYSVSREKKERFSLILESASTNQTSMYLCASSFGRRNTGELFFGEGSRLTVL.

The chain links TRBV7-4 to TRBJ2-2; TRBD2 matches 14 bases. The CDR3 totals 18 residues. Germline CDR1 SGHVT, CDR2 SQSDAQ. V shed 4 bases, J shed 2 bases, and the junction held 6 bases outside the gene matches. The CDR3 is CASSSWTSGRTNTGELFF. CDR3 in DNA: TGTGCCAGCAGCTCTTGGACTAGCGGGAGGACAAACACCGGGGAGCTGTTTTTT.

The chain uses TRBV7-9 and TRBJ2-7; D is ambiguous. This CDR3 contains 11 residues. V lost 5 bases and J 4 bases, leaving 6 bases between the germline ends. Germline values: CDR1 SEHNR, CDR2 FQNEAQ (reference sequence). CDR3: CASSTFYEQYF. CDR3 nucleotide sequence: TGTGCCAGCAGCACGTTTTACGAGCAGTACTTC.

J is TRBJ2-7 and V is TRBV7-6; D might be TRBD2 (6 bases). Germline V gene sequence: CDR1 SGHVS, CDR2 FNYEAQ. V was shortened by 0 bases and J by 6 bases, with 9 bases between the two germline ends. This CDR3 has 13 residues. CDR3 loop: CASSLAKTSEQYF. The CDR3 region has the DNA TGTGCCAGCAGCTTAGCTAAGACTAGCGAGCAGTACTTC.

J is TRBJ2-1 and V is TRBV4-1, with D perhaps given as TRBD1 or TRBD2 (6 bases each). Germline V lookup: CDR1 MGHRA, CDR2 YSYEKL. The CDR3 sequence is 18 residues long. V shed 1 base and J shed 0 bases, with 16 bases lying between them. CDR3 residues: CASSQGMPGAPSYNEQFF. In DNA form, the CDR3 reads TGCGCCAGCAGCCAAGGGATGCCGGGGGCCCCCTCCTACAATGAGCAGTTCTTC.

This clone was counted a few times. The chain is built from TRBV28 and TRBJ2-7, with unresolved D. The CDR3 covers 12 residues. Deletions cut 6 bases from V and 2 bases from J, with 8 bases between. In germline, CDR1 is MDHEN, CDR2 SYDVKM. The CDR3 DNA sequence: TGTGCCAGCAGCCTTGGTGCCTACGAGCAGTACTTC. Its translation: CASSLGAYEQYF.

The chain recombines TRBV18 with TRBJ1-2; 8 nucleotides agree with TRBD1. There are 15 residues in the CDR3. Germline V gives CDR1 KGHSH, CDR2 LQKENI. V trimming: 4 bases; J trimming: 1 base; junction bases outside the gene matches: 5. In nucleotides, the CDR3 is TGTGCCAGCTCACTCACGGGACAGGTTAACTATGGCTACACCTTC. It is translated as CASSLTGQVNYGYTF.

This chain connects TRBV9 to TRBJ2-7; 8 bases align to TRBD1. The V gene's germline CDR1 is SGDLS and CDR2 YYNGEE. The CDR3 runs to 15 residues. Germline trimming cut 0 bases from V and 3 bases from J; bases unmatched to any gene: 5. The CDR3 nucleotides are TGTGCCAGCAGCGTAGCCGGGACAGGCCTCTACGAGCAGTACTTC. It specifies CASSVAGTGLYEQYF.

The CDR3 loop reads CASSPPGKNEKLFF. The CDR3 DNA reads as TGTGCCAGCTCACCACCAGGGAAGAATGAAAAACTGTTTTTT. The gene calls are TRBV18 and TRBJ1-4; no firm D call. Germline V CDR1 and CDR2: KGHSH, LQKENI. Trimming shortened V by 0 bases and J by 5 bases, and 7 bases separated the two germline ends. The CDR3 sequence is 14 residues long.

The CDR3 coding sequence is TGCGCCAGCAGACAGGGGAGGGATCAGCCCCAGCATTTT. It translates to CASRQGRDQPQHF. The V and J genes are TRBV10-2 and TRBJ1-5, with TRBD1 matching 7 bases. Germline values: CDR1 WSHSY, CDR2 SAAADI. V was pared by 6 bases and J by 5 bases, with 4 bases of the junction left unmatched. The CDR3 has 13 residues.

In this sample, this clone turned up a few times. The chain combines TRBV11-2 with TRBJ2-7; 10 nucleotides match TRBD2. The ends lost 2 bases at V and 6 bases at J; junction bases unmatched: 7. Germline V lookup: CDR1 SGHAT, CDR2 FQNNGV. The CDR3 has 15 amino acids. The CDR3 coding sequence is TGTGCCAGCAGCTTACGGCTAGCGGGAGTGGGCGAGCAGTACTTC. This translates into CASSLRLAGVGEQYF.

The chain recombines TRBV28 with TRBJ1-2, with unresolved D. Germline CDR1 and CDR2: MDHEN and SYDVKM. The CDR3 has 14 residues. Trimming removed 4 bases from V and 8 bases from J, with 17 bases in between. The CDR3 region is CASSSLGILGGYTF. As DNA, the CDR3 is TGTGCCAGCAGTTCCCTGGGGATCCTAGGCGGCTACACCTTC.

This clone appeared once. The gene calls are TRBV20-1 and TRBJ1-2; D unclear. Germline CDR1 and CDR2: DFQATT and SNEGSKA (reference sequence). The V end lost 6 bases, the J end lost 5 bases, and 10 bases lay between the germline ends. The CDR3 spans 11 residues. The CDR3 sequence is CSAEQEYGYTF. CDR3 sequence (DNA): TGCAGTGCCGAGCAGGAATATGGCTACACCTTC.

This chain links TRBV6-9 with TRBJ1-1; weak D call: TRBD1 (6 bases). Trimming took 6 bases from V and 2 from J, leaving 10 bases between them. The CDR3 loop spans 13 amino acids. Germline CDR1 MNHGY, CDR2 SVAAGI. CDR3 bases: TGTGCCAGCAGAGTGACAGGCAACACTGAAGCTTTCTTT. It is translated as CASRVTGNTEAFF.

J is TRBJ2-1 and V is TRBV27; D is possibly TRBD2 (7 bases). There are 16 residues in the CDR3. V lost 0 bases and J lost 7, with 16 bases in between. CDR1 and CDR2 (germline): MNHEY, SMNVEV (reference sequence). For the CDR3, the DNA is TGTGCCAGCAGTTTATCGGGAGGGGGATGGGGGAATGAGCAGTTCTTC. Translated, it gives CASSLSGGGWGNEQFF.